This T cell receptor (beta chain) came from a study of blood T cell dynamics during melanoma immunotherapy. Study-level background: Patients with metastatic melanoma got pembrolizumab or nivolumab-ipilimumab as first-line care. Study-wide results and caveats: Cell-free DNA CDR3 sequences most resembled the immune-effector CD8+ subset, which was also most clonal.

This clone was recorded a few times. Its antigen is still unknown. The time point denotes: pre-treatment baseline. At 12 weeks after first infusion, RECIST 1.1 defined response for most patients. The assay was immunoSEQ multiplex PCR, and TCRdb's table has in-frame clones only and misses some. This table has more than 250 clones, 79% appearing once. This CDR3 has 16 residues. The J segment lost 8 bases and the V segment lost 6 bases, leaving 7 bases of the junction unmatched. Sequenced material: naive CD8+ T cells from blood, taken from a patient treated with checkpoint blockade. The chain joins TRBV23-1 to TRBJ2-1, with TRBD2 matching over 16 bases. TRBV23-1 has ORF status, its function being uncertain. The TCR sequence derives from a human donor with melanoma. The CDR3 nucleotides read TGCGCCAGCAGAGAAGGGACTAGCGGGAGGGAGTATGAGCAGTTCTTC. Its translation is CASREGTSGREYEQFF.